The source of this T cell receptor (beta chain) is a study of blood T cell repertoires in COVID-19. Study overall: Collection of acute and convalescent COVID-19 samples took place in the United States, Italy and Spain.

The CDR3 is 12 amino acids. Trimming left V 3 bases short and J 4 bases short, with 6 bases between. From germline, CDR1 is MNHEY and CDR2 SMNVEV (reference sequence). This table comes from immunoSEQ multiplex PCR, and its TCRdb copy is limited to in-frame clones, with some not included. The sample lists about 120,000 clones, 82% occurring once. The source material was peripheral blood. The J gene is TRBJ2-5, the V gene TRBV27; D is ambiguous. The sequence came from a man between 70 and 80 years old with acute or convalescent COVID-19. The CDR3 loop reads CASSFVRETQYF. The CDR3 nucleotides read TGTGCCAGCAGTTTTGTTAGAGAGACCCAGTACTTC.